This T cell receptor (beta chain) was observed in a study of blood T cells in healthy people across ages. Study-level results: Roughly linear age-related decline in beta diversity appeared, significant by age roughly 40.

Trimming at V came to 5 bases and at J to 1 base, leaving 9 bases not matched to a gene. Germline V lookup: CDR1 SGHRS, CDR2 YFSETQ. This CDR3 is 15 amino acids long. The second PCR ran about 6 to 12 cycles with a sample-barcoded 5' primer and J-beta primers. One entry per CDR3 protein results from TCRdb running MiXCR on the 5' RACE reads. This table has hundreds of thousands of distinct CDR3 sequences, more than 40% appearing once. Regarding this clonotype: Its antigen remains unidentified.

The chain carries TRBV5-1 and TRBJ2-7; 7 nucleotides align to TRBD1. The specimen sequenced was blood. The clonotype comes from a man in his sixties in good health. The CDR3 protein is CASRPPDRPSYEQYF. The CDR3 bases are TGCGCCAGCAGGCCCCCGGACAGGCCATCCTACGAGCAGTACTTC.